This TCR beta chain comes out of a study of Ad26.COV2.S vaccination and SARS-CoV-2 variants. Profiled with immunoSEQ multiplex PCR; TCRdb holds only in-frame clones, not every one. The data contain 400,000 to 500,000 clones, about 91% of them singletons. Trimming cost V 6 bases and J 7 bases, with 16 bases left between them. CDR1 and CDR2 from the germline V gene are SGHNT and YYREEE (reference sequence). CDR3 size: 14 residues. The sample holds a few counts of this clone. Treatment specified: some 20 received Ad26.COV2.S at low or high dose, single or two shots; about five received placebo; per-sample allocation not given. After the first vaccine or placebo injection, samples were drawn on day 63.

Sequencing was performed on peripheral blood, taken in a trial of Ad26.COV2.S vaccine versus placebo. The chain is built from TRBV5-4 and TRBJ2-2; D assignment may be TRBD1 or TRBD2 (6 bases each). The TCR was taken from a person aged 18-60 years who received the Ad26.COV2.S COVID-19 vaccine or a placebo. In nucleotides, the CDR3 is TGTGCCAGCACCCCCCCAGGGGAGGTCGGGGAGCTGTTTTTT. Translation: CASTPPGEVGELFF.